This TCR beta chain was recorded in a study of metastatic and nonmetastatic thyroid tumors. About the research overall: The authors compared repertoires across blood and tumor or nodule tissue from malignant and benign thyroid patients.

There were no patients who had received any treatment before thyroid surgery. Authors' analysis steps: What underpinned the distant-metastasis classifier for papillary thyroid cancer was the set of CDR3 differences across clinicopathological groups. TCRdb re-clonotyped the PCR reads through MiXCR. TCRdb's processing, not the authors' own work, is the source of the V and J calls. Of about 16,000 clones in the sample, 30% to 35% are singletons; the top ten hold under 12%. In its sample, this clone was seen many times. Trimming removed 1 base from V and 8 bases from J, with 12 bases in between. The CDR3 consists of 14 residues. CDR1 is SGHDT, CDR2 YYEEEE, per germline.

This TCR derives from a female donor with papillary thyroid cancer or a benign thyroid nodule (not recorded which). Some clones in this sample may be carry-over from other donors' samples. The sample taken for sequencing was blood. The chain joins TRBV5-6 to TRBJ1-4; D perhaps matches TRBD1 (5 bases). As DNA, the CDR3 is TGTGCCAGCAGCTTGAACGGGGGACGCGAAAAACTGTTTTTT. Amino acids: CASSLNGGREKLFF.